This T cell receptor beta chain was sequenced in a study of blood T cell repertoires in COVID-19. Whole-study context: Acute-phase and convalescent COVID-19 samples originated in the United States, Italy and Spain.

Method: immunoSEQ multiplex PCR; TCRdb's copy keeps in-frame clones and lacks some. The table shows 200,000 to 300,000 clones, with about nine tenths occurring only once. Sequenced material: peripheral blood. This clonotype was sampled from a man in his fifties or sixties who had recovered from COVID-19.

The DNA of the CDR3 is TGTGCCAGCAGCCAAGAGTCCCGACAGGGTGCCTATAATTCACCCCTCCACTTT. Translation: CASSQESRQGAYNSPLHF. This chain uses TRBV3-1 (or the pseudogene TRBV3-2) with TRBJ1-6, with 7 bases that match TRBD1. V shed 0 bases and J 2 bases; nucleotides not matched to a gene: 7. This CDR3 spans 18 amino acids. Looked up from germline, CDR1 is LGHDT and CDR2 is YNNKEL (reference sequence).